This TCR beta chain stems from a study of T cell responses to AZD1222 COVID-19 vaccine. The study, taken as a whole, reports: The peak T cell response came first, and repertoires were sampled only after it.

Clones were read by immunoSEQ multiplex PCR, and TCRdb kept only the in-frame ones, dropping some. Of about 150,000 clones listed, around four fifths are singletons. Germline V gene lookup returns CDR1 SGHDT and CDR2 YYEEEE. Trimming pared 7 bases from V and 0 bases from J, leaving 13 bases between. This CDR3 has 14 amino acids. This clone was seen a handful of times. The antigen is undetermined. The sequence came from an adult in good health. The chain uses TRBV5-6 and TRBJ1-1; D is undetermined. Sequences were derived from peripheral blood, sampled on day 0 of AZD1222 vaccination. The CDR3 reads CASLVARLNTEAFF. For the CDR3, the DNA is TGTGCCAGCCTTGTCGCACGTTTGAACACTGAAGCTTTCTTT.